The rows below give T cell receptor beta chains drawn from one sample of a study of early T cells in non-severe SARS-CoV-2 infection. TCRdb re-called the 5' RACE reads through MiXCR, storing one row per CDR3 protein. The sample includes roughly 56,000 distinct CDR3 sequences, more than 9% of them seen just once. Sequences were obtained from whole blood. Source of these receptors: an adult who was a healthcare worker with PCR-confirmed SARS-CoV-2 infection or an uninfected control (not recorded which). CDR3s include the opening cysteine and the closing phenylalanine or tryptophan. The D gene is left open where the match is weak. Some rows mark clone size as missing; the rest say once, few, many or name a class of expanded clone.

v_gene: TRBV11-2
abundance: many
d_gene: TRBD2
j_gene: TRBJ2-1
CDR3nt: TGTGCCAGCAGCTTAGAAGCGGGATGGTGGTATGAGCAGTTCTTC
CDR3aa: CASSLEAGWWYEQFF

v_gene: TRBV20-1
abundance: few
d_gene: -
j_gene: TRBJ1-3
CDR3nt: TGCAGTGCTCTGAGAGTCGGCTCTGGAAACACCATATATTTT
CDR3aa: CSALRVGSGNTIYF

v_gene: TRBV19
abundance: -
d_gene: TRBD2
j_gene: TRBJ2-5
CDR3nt: TGTGCCAGTAGTCCCAACGGCGGGAGAAGGGAGACCCAGTACTTC
CDR3aa: CASSPNGGRRETQYF

v_gene: TRBV7-8
abundance: -
d_gene: TRBD2
j_gene: TRBJ2-7
CDR3nt: TGTGCCAGCAGCATTAGCGGGAGTCTTCTCGAGCAGTACTTC
CDR3aa: CASSISGSLLEQYF

v_gene: TRBV9
abundance: -
d_gene: TRBD2
j_gene: TRBJ2-5
CDR3nt: TGTGCCAGCAGCGGAGCGGGAATCCAAGAGACCCAGTACTTC
CDR3aa: CASSGAGIQETQYF

v_gene: TRBV12-3/TRBV12-4
abundance: -
d_gene: TRBD2
j_gene: TRBJ2-5
CDR3nt: TGTGCCAGCAGTTTAGCTAGCGGGAGAGAGACCCAGTACTTC
CDR3aa: CASSLASGRETQYF

v_gene: TRBV27
abundance: many
d_gene: -
j_gene: TRBJ2-3
CDR3nt: TGTGCCAGCAGTCGGACAGATAGCACAGATACGCAGTATTTT
CDR3aa: CASSRTDSTDTQYF

v_gene: TRBV20-1
abundance: many
d_gene: -
j_gene: TRBJ2-1
CDR3nt: TGCAGTGCTCAGAAGTACAATGAGCAGTTCTTC
CDR3aa: CSAQKYNEQFF

v_gene: TRBV7-6
abundance: many
d_gene: -
j_gene: TRBJ1-1
CDR3nt: TGTGCCAGCAGCTTAGCAGAGGGAAACACTGAAGCTTTCTTT
CDR3aa: CASSLAEGNTEAFF

v_gene: TRBV11-2
abundance: -
d_gene: -
j_gene: TRBJ2-1
CDR3nt: TGTGCCAGCAGAAACCGGGCCCTCATATCGAGTGAGCAGTTCTTC
CDR3aa: CASRNRALISSEQFF

v_gene: TRBV6-1
abundance: many
d_gene: -
j_gene: TRBJ1-4
CDR3nt: TGTGCCAGCAGTGAACCGCAGGGCGCAACTAATGAAAAACTGTTTTTT
CDR3aa: CASSEPQGATNEKLFF

v_gene: TRBV6-5
abundance: few
d_gene: -
j_gene: TRBJ2-5
CDR3nt: TGTGCCAGCAGTCCCCTAGGCGGGCAAGAGACCCAGTACTTC
CDR3aa: CASSPLGGQETQYF

v_gene: TRBV27
abundance: many
d_gene: -
j_gene: TRBJ2-2
CDR3nt: TGTGCCAGCAGTCCCAGCCAAGGGCCCTTAATGTGGGAGCTGTTTTTT
CDR3aa: CASSPSQGPLMWELFF

v_gene: TRBV6-2/TRBV6-3
abundance: many
d_gene: TRBD1
j_gene: TRBJ2-2
CDR3nt: TGTGCCAGCAGACAGACCGGGACAGGGAACACCGGGGAGCTGTTTTTT
CDR3aa: CASRQTGTGNTGELFF

v_gene: TRBV3-1
abundance: -
d_gene: -
j_gene: TRBJ1-2
CDR3nt: TGTGCCAGCAGCCATGCTGGTGGCTACACCTTC
CDR3aa: CASSHAGGYTF

v_gene: TRBV12-3/TRBV12-4
abundance: many
d_gene: -
j_gene: TRBJ2-2
CDR3nt: TGTGCCTACAGCAGGGACACCGGGGAGCTGTTTTTT
CDR3aa: CAYSRDTGELFF

v_gene: TRBV29-1
abundance: -
d_gene: TRBD2
j_gene: TRBJ2-2
CDR3nt: TGCAGCGTCGCCGGGACTAGCGGGACAGGCGGGGAGCTGTTTTTT
CDR3aa: CSVAGTSGTGGELFF

v_gene: TRBV9
abundance: -
d_gene: TRBD1
j_gene: TRBJ1-5
CDR3nt: TGTGCCAGCAGCGAGGGACAGAGTGATCAGCCCCAGCATTTT
CDR3aa: CASSEGQSDQPQHF

v_gene: TRBV4-3
abundance: few
d_gene: -
j_gene: TRBJ2-7
CDR3nt: TGCGCCAGCAGCCAAGCAGGGTCGAGCTCCTACGAGCAGTACTTC
CDR3aa: CASSQAGSSSYEQYF

v_gene: TRBV12-3/TRBV12-4
abundance: few
d_gene: -
j_gene: TRBJ2-7
CDR3nt: TGTGCCAGCAGTTCCAAGGGGATGACAGCCTCCGAGCAGTACTTC
CDR3aa: CASSSKGMTASEQYF

v_gene: TRBV6-1
abundance: -
d_gene: TRBD2
j_gene: TRBJ2-7
CDR3nt: TGTGCCAGCAGTGGAACTAGCGGAGGCCGCGAGCAGTACTTC
CDR3aa: CASSGTSGGREQYF

v_gene: TRBV11-3
abundance: many
d_gene: -
j_gene: TRBJ1-1
CDR3nt: TGTGCCAGCAGCTTTGCAAGGAACACTGAAGCTTTCTTT
CDR3aa: CASSFARNTEAFF

v_gene: TRBV7-9
abundance: many
d_gene: -
j_gene: TRBJ1-1
CDR3nt: TGTGCCAGCAGCTTAGAACGTGGAAGGGCTTTCTTT
CDR3aa: CASSLERGRAFF

v_gene: TRBV20-1
abundance: many
d_gene: TRBD2
j_gene: TRBJ2-1
CDR3nt: TGCAGTGCCCAAAACTGGGGTAGCGGGAGCTCCTACAATGAGCAGTTCTTC
CDR3aa: CSAQNWGSGSSYNEQFF

v_gene: TRBV27
abundance: few
d_gene: TRBD1
j_gene: TRBJ1-2
CDR3nt: TGTGCCAGCAGTCCGGGGCAGGGGGCCCGTGGCTACACCTTC
CDR3aa: CASSPGQGARGYTF

v_gene: TRBV6-5
abundance: -
d_gene: TRBD1
j_gene: TRBJ1-2
CDR3nt: TGTGCCAGCAGTACCCGGGACAGCTATGGCTACACCTTC
CDR3aa: CASSTRDSYGYTF

v_gene: TRBV5-1
abundance: few
d_gene: TRBD1
j_gene: TRBJ2-7
CDR3nt: TGCGCCAGCAGAGCCGGGACAGGGGACGAGCAGTACTTC
CDR3aa: CASRAGTGDEQYF

v_gene: TRBV7-8
abundance: few
d_gene: -
j_gene: TRBJ2-7
CDR3nt: TGTGCCAGCAGCCCGAGTCGGGGGAGTACTTCCTACGAGCAGTACTTC
CDR3aa: CASSPSRGSTSYEQYF

v_gene: TRBV11-3
abundance: -
d_gene: TRBD2
j_gene: TRBJ2-7
CDR3nt: TGTGCCAGCAGTTCCAGCGGGAATAGTAACGACGAGCAGTACTTC
CDR3aa: CASSSSGNSNDEQYF

v_gene: TRBV5-4
abundance: many
d_gene: TRBD1
j_gene: TRBJ2-2
CDR3nt: TGTGCCAGCAGCAAGAGACAGGGGGCGGGCACCGGGGAGCTGTTTTTT
CDR3aa: CASSKRQGAGTGELFF

v_gene: TRBV18
abundance: few
d_gene: TRBD2
j_gene: TRBJ2-2
CDR3nt: TGTGCCAGCTCACCACGTATTAGCGGGAGTAGCACCGGGGAGCTGTTTTTT
CDR3aa: CASSPRISGSSTGELFF

v_gene: TRBV12-3/TRBV12-4
abundance: many
d_gene: -
j_gene: TRBJ2-3
CDR3nt: TGTGCCAGCAGTTTACGTCCAGGAGATGGAGGGGATACGCAGTATTTT
CDR3aa: CASSLRPGDGGDTQYF

v_gene: TRBV4-3
abundance: few
d_gene: -
j_gene: TRBJ2-3
CDR3nt: TGCGCCAGCAGCCAATACCCCGGGACTTTGAGCACAGATACGCAGTATTTT
CDR3aa: CASSQYPGTLSTDTQYF

v_gene: TRBV18
abundance: many
d_gene: -
j_gene: TRBJ1-1
CDR3nt: TGTGCCAGCTCACCCGGGGGACTCACTGAAGCTTTCTTT
CDR3aa: CASSPGGLTEAFF

v_gene: TRBV11-1
abundance: many
d_gene: TRBD1
j_gene: TRBJ2-3
CDR3nt: TGTGCCAGCAGCAGCGGCCGGGACAGAAGCACAGATACGCAGTATTTT
CDR3aa: CASSSGRDRSTDTQYF

v_gene: TRBV5-1
abundance: many
d_gene: TRBD1
j_gene: TRBJ2-1
CDR3nt: TGCGCCAGCAGCTGGACAGGGGCCTACAATGAGCAGTTCTTC
CDR3aa: CASSWTGAYNEQFF

v_gene: TRBV11-2
abundance: -
d_gene: -
j_gene: TRBJ2-3
CDR3nt: TGTGCCAGCAGCCCACGAACTAGATACAGAGGTACAGATACGCAGTATTTT
CDR3aa: CASSPRTRYRGTDTQYF

v_gene: TRBV20-1
abundance: many
d_gene: TRBD1
j_gene: TRBJ2-5
CDR3nt: TGCAGTGCTAGATCCCTCGGACAGGGGGCGTGGGAGACCCAGTACTTC
CDR3aa: CSARSLGQGAWETQYF

v_gene: TRBV5-1
abundance: many
d_gene: -
j_gene: TRBJ2-3
CDR3nt: TGCGCCAGCAGCCCACAGGGCACAGATACGCAGTATTTT
CDR3aa: CASSPQGTDTQYF

v_gene: TRBV3-1
abundance: -
d_gene: -
j_gene: TRBJ2-1
CDR3nt: TGTGCCAGCAGCCAAGAAGGTGGCGCCATCTTGAGGGATGAGCAGTTCTTC
CDR3aa: CASSQEGGAILRDEQFF

v_gene: TRBV14
abundance: once
d_gene: -
j_gene: TRBJ2-3
CDR3nt: TGTGCCAGCAGCCAAGATGATGGGTACAACACAGATACGCAGTATTTT
CDR3aa: CASSQDDGYNTDTQYF

v_gene: TRBV11-2
abundance: many
d_gene: -
j_gene: TRBJ1-3
CDR3nt: TGTGCCAGCAGCTCCATCAGGGAAGGAAACACCATATATTTT
CDR3aa: CASSSIREGNTIYF

v_gene: TRBV25-1
abundance: -
d_gene: -
j_gene: TRBJ2-3
CDR3nt: TGTGCCAGCAGTCCGGAGGGGGCTAGCGGGCACACAGATACGCAGTATTTT
CDR3aa: CASSPEGASGHTDTQYF

v_gene: TRBV6-2/TRBV6-3
abundance: many
d_gene: -
j_gene: TRBJ2-2
CDR3nt: TGTGCCAGCAGTTACTCAACGGGAGTTGGGACCGGGGAGCTGTTTTTT
CDR3aa: CASSYSTGVGTGELFF

v_gene: TRBV12-3/TRBV12-4
abundance: -
d_gene: TRBD2
j_gene: TRBJ2-1
CDR3nt: TGTGCCAGCAGACCGACTAGCGGGAGGGCCACTGAGCAGTTCTTC
CDR3aa: CASRPTSGRATEQFF

v_gene: TRBV7-9
abundance: -
d_gene: -
j_gene: TRBJ2-5
CDR3nt: TGTGCCAGCAGCTTACCCCTAGGGGGTTACCAAGAGACCCAGTACTTC
CDR3aa: CASSLPLGGYQETQYF

v_gene: TRBV27
abundance: many
d_gene: -
j_gene: TRBJ2-3
CDR3nt: TGTGCCAGCAGTTTAACGGACCCAAGCACAGATACGCAGTATTTT
CDR3aa: CASSLTDPSTDTQYF

v_gene: TRBV29-1
abundance: -
d_gene: TRBD2
j_gene: TRBJ2-7
CDR3nt: TGCAGCGTTGTCCCTAGCGGGATCTCCTACGAGCAGTACTTC
CDR3aa: CSVVPSGISYEQYF

v_gene: TRBV20-1
abundance: many
d_gene: TRBD2
j_gene: TRBJ2-1
CDR3nt: TGCAGTGCTAGAGACCCGACTAGCGGGAGGGATGAGCAGTTCTTC
CDR3aa: CSARDPTSGRDEQFF

v_gene: TRBV20-1
abundance: few
d_gene: TRBD2
j_gene: TRBJ2-7
CDR3nt: TGCAGCACTAGCGGGAGGGCCGACGAGCAGTACTTC
CDR3aa: CSTSGRADEQYF

v_gene: TRBV9
abundance: many
d_gene: -
j_gene: TRBJ2-3
CDR3nt: TGTGCCAGCACAAGGGGCGGAAGCACAGATACGCAGTATTTT
CDR3aa: CASTRGGSTDTQYF

v_gene: TRBV29-1
abundance: many
d_gene: -
j_gene: TRBJ2-7
CDR3nt: TGCAGCGTTTCGATCGCGGGTGAGCAGTACTTC
CDR3aa: CSVSIAGEQYF

v_gene: TRBV20-1
abundance: -
d_gene: TRBD2
j_gene: TRBJ2-7
CDR3nt: TGCAGTGCTAGGCCCGGACTAGCGGGAGCACCCTACGAGCAGTACTTC
CDR3aa: CSARPGLAGAPYEQYF

v_gene: TRBV9
abundance: -
d_gene: -
j_gene: TRBJ2-3
CDR3nt: TGTGCCAGCAGCGTAGATGCAGATACGCAGTATTTT
CDR3aa: CASSVDADTQYF

v_gene: TRBV7-9
abundance: many
d_gene: -
j_gene: TRBJ2-2
CDR3nt: TGTGCCAGCAGCTTAGTTAGGGGAGGTACGAACACCGGGGAGCTGTTTTTT
CDR3aa: CASSLVRGGTNTGELFF

v_gene: TRBV20-1
abundance: few
d_gene: TRBD2
j_gene: TRBJ2-7
CDR3nt: TGCAGTGCTCGGCTTAGCGGGGGCTCCTACGAGCAGTACTTC
CDR3aa: CSARLSGGSYEQYF

v_gene: TRBV7-8
abundance: many
d_gene: -
j_gene: TRBJ1-1
CDR3nt: TGTGCCAGCAGCCACCTTCTGGGCCGGACGATTCAGTCTGAAGCTTTCTTT
CDR3aa: CASSHLLGRTIQSEAFF

v_gene: TRBV29-1
abundance: -
d_gene: TRBD1
j_gene: TRBJ1-1
CDR3nt: TGCAGCGTTCAGGGGGGCCCTGAAGCTTTCTTT
CDR3aa: CSVQGGPEAFF

v_gene: TRBV6-2/TRBV6-3
abundance: -
d_gene: -
j_gene: TRBJ1-6
CDR3nt: TGTGCCAGCCAGCGGGACCTGAATTCACCCCTCCACTTT
CDR3aa: CASQRDLNSPLHF